The entry that follows covers one T cell receptor (beta chain) sequence. This sample is drawn from a study of blood T cell repertoires in COVID-19. The overall study: Researchers got acute and convalescent COVID-19 samples from the United States, Italy and Spain. Nucleic acid was either cDNA or gDNA, and it came from T cells, B-cell-depleted T cells, or PBMCs.

The V end was cut by 0 bases, the J end by 3 bases, with 11 bases between. The germline V gene encodes CDR1 MRHNA and CDR2 SNTAGT. CDR3 length: 15 amino acids. Original analysis: It was from reference gene primer amplification that nucleated cell counts were estimated. Data came from immunoSEQ multiplex PCR; TCRdb stores just in-frame clones and leaves some out. Clone size and the V and J calls come from that table; the DNA yielded D and trimming. This sample yields approximately 18,000 clones, of which 81% are seen a single time; approximately 8.4% belongs to the top ten. The chain recombines TRBV6-4 with TRBJ1-2; D remains ambiguous. Sequencing used peripheral blood. This clonotype was sampled from a man between 60 and 75 years old with acute or convalescent COVID-19. CDR3 amino acids: CASSDSRPEYYGYTF. DNA of the CDR3: TGTGCCAGCAGTGACTCGAGGCCGGAATACTATGGCTACACCTTC.